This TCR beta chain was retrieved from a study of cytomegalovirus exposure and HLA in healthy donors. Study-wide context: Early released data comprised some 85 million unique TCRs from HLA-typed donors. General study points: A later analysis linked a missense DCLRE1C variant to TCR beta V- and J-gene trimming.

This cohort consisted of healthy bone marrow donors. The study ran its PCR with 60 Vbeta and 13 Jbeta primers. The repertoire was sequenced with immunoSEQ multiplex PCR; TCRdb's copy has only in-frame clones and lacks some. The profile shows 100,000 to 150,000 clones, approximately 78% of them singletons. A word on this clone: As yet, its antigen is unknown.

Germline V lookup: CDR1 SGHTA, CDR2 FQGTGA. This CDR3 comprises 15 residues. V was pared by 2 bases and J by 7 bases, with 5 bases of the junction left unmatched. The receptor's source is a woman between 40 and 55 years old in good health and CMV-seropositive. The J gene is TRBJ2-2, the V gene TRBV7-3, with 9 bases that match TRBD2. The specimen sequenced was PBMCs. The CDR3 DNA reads TGTGCCAGCAGCTTAGCTAGCGGGGTAGGCGGGGAGCTGTTTTTT. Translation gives CASSLASGVGGELFF.